This passage covers 14 T cell receptor beta chains from one sample sequenced in a study of CD8 T cells in Susac syndrome. Roughly 0.45 to 1 ug RNA was reverse transcribed with random hexamers. One entry per CDR3 protein results from TCRdb running MiXCR on the immunoSEQ multiplex PCR reads. This table has roughly 200,000 distinct CDR3 sequences, 90% to 95% appearing once. The specimen was CD4+ T cells from PBMCs. Receptors were obtained from a human donor in good health.

The chain couples TRBV5-4 to TRBJ2-7; 7 bases map to TRBD1. From germline, CDR1 is SGHNT and CDR2 YYREEE (reference sequence). This CDR3 comprises 12 residues. With 3 bases clipped from V and 10 bases from J, the junction kept 7 bases outside the gene matches. CDR3 in amino acids: CASSWERQGQYF. DNA for the CDR3: TGTGCCAGCAGCTGGGAGCGACAGGGACAGTACTTC.

The V gene is TRBV19, the J gene TRBJ2-7; D might be TRBD1 (6 bases). Germline V gene lookup returns CDR1 LNHDA and CDR2 SQIVND (reference sequence). The CDR3 covers 12 residues. The ends were cut back, 4 bases at V and 3 bases at J, with 7 bases in the middle. CDR3 bases: TGTGCCAGTAGTAAACAGGGCTACGAGCAGTACTTC. Encoded protein: CASSKQGYEQYF.

V is TRBV4-1 and J is TRBJ1-2, with TRBD1 matching 9 bases. The germline gives CDR1 MGHRA, CDR2 YSYEKL. The CDR3 runs to 16 residues. The V gene end was trimmed by 3 bases and the J gene end by 0 bases; junction bases not matched to a gene: 5. CDR3 sequence (DNA): TGCGCCAGCAGCCAGTACGGGACAGGGCCTAACTATGGCTACACCTTC. Amino acid sequence: CASSQYGTGPNYGYTF.

The rearrangement uses TRBV25-1 and TRBJ1-1; D is undetermined. The CDR3 has 14 residues. Germline V lookup: CDR1 MGHDK, CDR2 SYGVNS. V lost 3 bases and J lost 5, with 13 bases in between. The CDR3 loop is CASSEGGRDTEAFF. The CDR3 DNA reads TGTGCCAGCAGTGAGGGTGGGAGAGATACTGAAGCTTTCTTT.

The chain combines TRBV5-1 with TRBJ2-7, with TRBD2 matching 8 bases. CDR1 and CDR2 from the germline V gene are SGHRS and YFSETQ. Trimming took 3 bases from V and 1 from J; bases not matched to a gene: 6. The length of the CDR3 is 15 residues. The CDR3 DNA reads as TGCGCCAGCAGCTCCGGGACTAGTGATTCCTACGAGCAGTACGTC. Its translation: CASSSGTSDSYEQYV.

The J gene is TRBJ2-1, the V gene TRBV7-2, with 8 bases fitting TRBD2. The CDR3 consists of 17 residues. J gave up 10 bases and V 5 bases, and 19 bases lay outside the gene matches. Germline lookup yields CDR1 SGHTA and CDR2 FQGNSA. CDR3 in DNA: TGTGCCAGCAGCACCCGTGGACTAGCAGGATGGCTGGAAGAGCAGTTCTTC. Its protein product is CASSTRGLAGWLEEQFF.

This clonotype was detected a few times. The V call is TRBV12-3 or TRBV12-4, the J call TRBJ1-4; D call uncertain. CDR3 length: 14 residues. Trimming removed 1 base from V and 0 bases from J, with 3 bases in between. The CDR3 bases are TGTGCCAGCAGTTTAGGAACAACTAATGAAAAACTGTTTTTT. It specifies CASSLGTTNEKLFF.

This rearrangement joins TRBV19 to TRBJ1-4; weak D call: TRBD1 (5 bases). The CDR3 is 14 residues long. Germline V gene data show CDR1 as LNHDA and CDR2 as SQIVND (reference sequence). Trimming pared 5 bases from V and 3 bases from J, leaving 10 bases between. Here the CDR3 reads CASSLRGPNEKLFF. The CDR3 coding sequence is TGTGCCAGTAGTCTCCGGGGCCCTAATGAAAAACTGTTTTTT.

The rearrangement uses TRBV6-5 and TRBJ1-5, with 10 bases lining up with TRBD1. The V and J ends lost 4 bases and 6 bases, in that order; junction bases with no gene match: 6. The V gene's germline CDR1 is MNHEY and CDR2 SVGAGI. This CDR3 region has 15 residues. The CDR3 bases are TGTGCCAGCAGTTCGGGACAGGGGAATCCTCAGCCCCAGCATTTT. Its protein product is CASSSGQGNPQPQHF.

This rearrangement joins TRBV15 to TRBJ2-5, with D possibly matching TRBD1 (5 bases). The CDR3 covers 13 residues. With 5 bases removed from V and 2 bases from J, the gap between germline ends came to 9 bases. CDR1 and CDR2 (germline): LNHNV, YYDKDF (reference sequence). CDR3 nucleotides: TGTGCCACCAGCGGCCCAGGGCAAGAGACCCAGTACTTC. Encoded protein: CATSGPGQETQYF.

The J gene is TRBJ2-5, the V gene TRBV19; D may be TRBD2 (5 bases). This CDR3 contains 13 residues. Looked up from germline, CDR1 is LNHDA and CDR2 is SQIVND (reference sequence). Trimming took off 3 bases at V and 5 bases at J, with 10 bases between the two ends. CDR3 in DNA: TGTGCCAGTAGTATTACGGGATTTGAGACCCAGTACTTC. This codes for CASSITGFETQYF. Looking up the rest from reference TRBV19 and TRBJ2-5 gives the full variable domain: DGGITQSPKYLFRKEGQNVTLSCEQNLNHDAMYWYRQDPGQGLRLIYYSQIVNDFQKGDIAEGYSVSREKKESFPLTVTSAQKNPTAFYLCASSITGFETQYFGPGTRLLVL.

The chain is built from TRBV3-1 and TRBJ2-1, with D maybe TRBD2 (6 bases). Deletions cut 1 base from V and 5 bases from J, with 12 bases between. The CDR3 extends over 15 amino acids. Germline loops: CDR1 LGHDT, CDR2 YNNKEL (reference sequence). The chain's CDR3 is CASSQAGGGNNEQFF. In DNA, the CDR3 is TGTGCCAGCAGCCAAGCCGGGGGAGGCAACAATGAGCAGTTCTTC.

The V gene is TRBV27, the J gene TRBJ1-5; no definite D call. CDR3 size: 14 residues. The ends were cut back, 4 bases at V and 5 bases at J, with 12 bases in the middle. Germline CDR1 reads MNHEY; CDR2 reads SMNVEV (reference sequence). CDR3 DNA: TGTGCCAGCAGTTCCGACGGAGAATATCAGCCCCAGCATTTT. Protein product: CASSSDGEYQPQHF.

J is TRBJ1-2 and V is TRBV6-5, with TRBD1 matching 9 bases. The germline CDR1 and CDR2 sequences are MNHEY and SVGAGI. The J segment lost 8 bases and the V segment lost 6 bases, leaving 7 bases of the junction unmatched. This CDR3 contains 13 residues. The DNA of the CDR3 is TGTGCCAGCAGGCGGACAGGGGATGGGGGCTACACCTTC. Its translation: CASRRTGDGGYTF.